These 23 T cell receptor beta chains share one sample of origin, sequenced in a study of T-cell memory formation after mild COVID-19. TCRdb re-analysed the 5' RACE reads in MiXCR, keeping a single row per CDR3 protein. The sample yields more than 100,000 distinct CDR3 sequences, 15% to 20% seen once. Sequenced material: PBMCs or a T cell subset sorted from them (not recorded which). The receptors shown here come from a young man who had mild COVID-19 (a few samples of this study predate the infection). Cell type and time point are not known.

The genes are TRBV4-3 and TRBJ2-3, with D possibly matching TRBD1 (5 bases). The length of the CDR3 is 15 residues. Germline CDR1 and CDR2: LGHNA and YSLEER. With 3 bases removed from V and 6 bases from J, the gap between germline ends came to 16 bases. The CDR3 loop is CASSQAGLHSDTQYF. The CDR3 coding sequence is TGCGCCAGCAGCCAGGCAGGGTTGCACAGTGATACGCAGTATTTT.

The chain employs TRBV10-3 and TRBJ2-1, with 8 bases fitting TRBD2. The CDR3 runs 14 residues. CDR1 is ENHRY and CDR2 is SYGVKD in the germline V gene. J was trimmed by 10 bases and V by 4 bases; bases with no gene match: 9. Here the CDR3 reads CAISARGGFREQFF. The CDR3 nucleotides are TGTGCCATCAGTGCACGGGGGGGTTTCCGGGAGCAGTTCTTC.

This clonotype occurred a few times. The V and J genes are TRBV9 and TRBJ2-3, with D hard to call. CDR1 and CDR2 from the germline V gene are SGDLS and YYNGEE. The CDR3 is made up of 14 amino acids. Trimming took off 0 bases at V and 4 bases at J, with 9 bases between the two ends. Here the CDR3 reads CASSVDGRPDTQYF. The CDR3 region has the DNA TGTGCCAGCAGCGTAGATGGAAGGCCAGATACGCAGTATTTT.

V gene TRBV27 combines with J gene TRBJ2-7; 8 bases map to TRBD2. V dropped 5 bases and J dropped 4; count of bases not matched to a gene: 10. Per germline, CDR1 MNHEY and CDR2 SMNVEV (reference sequence). The CDR3 has 15 amino acids. The CDR3 DNA is TGTGCCAGCAGTCCAAAGGCGGGGGGTAGTTACGAGCAGTACGTC. Its protein is CASSPKAGGSYEQYV.

The chain has TRBV5-5 and TRBJ1-6, with D perhaps TRBD1 (6 bases). Germline CDR1 and CDR2: SGHKS and YYEKEE (reference sequence). The CDR3 sequence is 14 residues long. The V and J ends lost 0 bases and 8 bases respectively, with 9 bases between them. CDR3 nucleotide sequence: TGTGCCAGCAGCTTGGACCCAGGGGATTCACCCCTCCACTTT. This sequence encodes CASSLDPGDSPLHF.

The gene calls are TRBV7-2 and TRBJ1-5; TRBD1 agrees at 10 bases. The CDR3 loop spans 14 amino acids. V shed 7 bases and J 7 bases; nucleotides not matched to a gene: 7. Germline lookup yields CDR1 SGHTA and CDR2 FQGNSA. In DNA, the CDR3 is TGTGCCAGCAACCCGACAGGGGGCGGACAGCCCCAGCATTTT. Its translation: CASNPTGGGQPQHF. Using reference TRBV7-2 and TRBJ1-5 for the parts outside the CDR3, the full variable domain is GAGVSQSPSNKVTEKGKDVELRCDPISGHTALYWYRQSLGQGLEFLIYFQGNSAPDKSGLPSDRFSAERTGGSVSTLTIQRTQQEDSAVYLCASNPTGGGQPQHFGDGTRLSIL.

This clonotype was seen a handful of times. The chain combines TRBV20-1 with TRBJ2-1; 9 bases fit TRBD1. Germline CDR1 is DFQATT and CDR2 is SNEGSKA (reference sequence). The CDR3 extends over 15 amino acids. Trimming took 6 bases from V and 9 from J; bases not matched to a gene: 15. In DNA form, the CDR3 reads TGCAGTGCGCGCGCCGGGACAGGGTATGCCGTTGAGCAGTTCTTC. Protein product: CSARAGTGYAVEQFF.

This clonotype has only a few counts. The gene calls are TRBV4-3 and TRBJ2-3; 9 bases are a match to TRBD2. After removal of 1 base from V and 2 bases from J, the junction contained 4 bases not matched to a gene. CDR3 length: 16 residues. Germline lookup yields CDR1 LGHNA and CDR2 YSLEER. CDR3 sequence: CASSQVGGGVTDTQYF. The CDR3 DNA sequence: TGCGCCAGCAGCCAAGTTGGCGGGGGGGTCACAGATACGCAGTATTTT.

V is TRBV9 and J is TRBJ2-2; TRBD1 might be the D (6 bases). The germline V and J ends were trimmed by 3 bases and 0 bases, with 9 bases remaining between them. The CDR3 is made up of 15 amino acids. CDR1 and CDR2 (germline): SGDLS, YYNGEE. The CDR3, as DNA: TGTGCCAGCAGCGGCGGACAGTCGAACACCGGGGAGCTGTTTTTT. Translation: CASSGGQSNTGELFF.

This clonotype showed up just a few times. The chain couples TRBV7-3 to TRBJ1-1; D gene unclear. CDR1 SGHTA and CDR2 FQGTGA come from the germline V gene. Trimming removed 0 bases at V and 3 bases at J, with 5 bases between. This CDR3 has 13 amino acids. Written as DNA, the CDR3 is TGTGCCAGCAGCTTAACAGACTACACTGAAGCTTTCTTT. Protein sequence: CASSLTDYTEAFF.

This clonotype was detected ten times or more. This chain links TRBV10-3 with TRBJ2-7; no reliable D call. Germline V CDR1 and CDR2: ENHRY, SYGVKD. V dropped 6 bases and J dropped 0 bases, with 12 bases sitting between them. The CDR3 runs 14 residues. The CDR3 loop is CAISTPRDSYEQYF. The CDR3 nucleotides are TGTGCCATCAGCACTCCAAGGGACTCCTACGAGCAGTACTTC.

The chain carries TRBV5-1 and TRBJ2-4; D gene uncertain. Trimming took off 0 bases at V and 5 bases at J, with 9 bases between the two ends. The CDR3 contains 14 residues. Looked up from germline, CDR1 is SGHRS and CDR2 is YFSETQ. Written as DNA, the CDR3 is TGCGCCAGCAGCTTGGGGGGTCAGGAAAACATTCAGTACTTC. Its translation is CASSLGGQENIQYF.

CDR3 coding DNA: TGTGCCACCAGCAGAGACAGGGGTTCTGGAAACACCATATATTTT. It specifies CATSRDRGSGNTIYF. V and J are TRBV15 and TRBJ1-3; D is possibly TRBD1 (6 bases). The CDR3 length is 15 residues. V lost 0 bases, J lost 1 base, and 7 bases lay in between. CDR1 is LNHNV, CDR2 YYDKDF, per germline (reference sequence).

The V call is TRBV11-3, the J call TRBJ2-2, with D tentatively TRBD1 (6 bases). The germline V gene has CDR1 SGHNT and CDR2 YENEEA. V was cut by 4 bases and J by 7 bases, with 16 bases left in between. CDR3 length: 15 amino acids. CDR3 sequence (DNA): TGTGCCAGCAGCTCCCCCCGTGGGGGCCACGGGGAGCTGTTTTTT. The encoded protein is CASSSPRGGHGELFF.

This clonotype was seen more than once but under ten times. The chain recombines TRBV12-3 or TRBV12-4 with TRBJ2-7; a possible D gene is TRBD1 (5 bases). The CDR3 length is 13 residues. Trimming took 8 bases from V and 2 from J, leaving 13 bases between them. The CDR3 region is CASQPGMTYEQYF. The CDR3 region has the DNA TGTGCCAGCCAGCCAGGGATGACCTACGAGCAGTACTTC.

This chain joins TRBV5-1 and TRBJ1-1; D call uncertain. CDR1 is SGHRS and CDR2 is YFSETQ in the germline V gene. The CDR3 is 14 residues long. Trimming pared 4 bases from V and 3 bases from J, leaving 13 bases between. CDR3 in amino acids: CASSPDGLYTEAFF. The CDR3 DNA sequence: TGCGCCAGCAGCCCTGACGGGCTTTACACTGAAGCTTTCTTT.

This clonotype appeared a few times. The chain employs TRBV12-3 or TRBV12-4 and TRBJ1-1; D perhaps matches TRBD1 (5 bases). CDR3 length: 13 amino acids. The V end was cut by 7 bases, the J end by 12 bases, with 21 bases between. The CDR3 DNA reads TGTGCCAGCAACCTTCTGGGGGGTCAGGGATCTTTCTTT. Its translation is CASNLLGGQGSFF.

This clonotype was seen a few times. The chain joins TRBV7-2 to TRBJ1-5, with D possibly TRBD1 on 5 matching bases. CDR3 length: 16 residues. Germline V CDR1 and CDR2: SGHTA, FQGNSA. The ends were cut back, 3 bases at V and 11 bases at J, with 23 bases in the middle. This CDR3 is CASSFLTSGRSWAQHF. In nucleotides, the CDR3 is TGTGCCAGCAGCTTCCTAACGTCAGGGCGATCGTGGGCCCAGCATTTT.

This clonotype appeared once. CDR3 loop: CASSLQQGTEQYF. CDR3 in DNA: TGTGCCAGCAGCTTACAACAGGGTACCGAGCAGTACTTC. This sequence joins TRBV7-3 and TRBJ2-7; maybe TRBD1 (6 bases). Germline lookup yields CDR1 SGHTA and CDR2 FQGTGA. V lost 2 bases to trimming and J lost 6 bases, with 11 bases between them. This CDR3 region has 13 residues.

The rearrangement joins TRBV9 to TRBJ1-6; D gene ambiguous. CDR3 length equals 15 residues. The germline V gene has CDR1 SGDLS and CDR2 YYNGEE. The V and J ends lost 3 bases and 8 bases respectively, with 15 bases between them. This CDR3 is CASSAWWEGDSPLHF. Here the CDR3 DNA reads TGTGCCAGCAGCGCCTGGTGGGAGGGCGATTCACCCCTCCACTTT.

The sample holds a few counts of this clonotype. V usage is TRBV5-1 and J usage is TRBJ2-2; D might be TRBD1 (5 bases). V shed 4 bases and J shed 0 bases, with 13 bases lying between them. This CDR3 is built from 16 residues. Germline V gene lookup returns CDR1 SGHRS and CDR2 YFSETQ. CDR3 sequence (DNA): TGCGCCAGCAGCAAAGGACAACCCGCGAACACCGGGGAGCTGTTTTTT. Its protein product is CASSKGQPANTGELFF. Full variable domain (rest looked up from reference TRBV5-1 and TRBJ2-2): KAGVTQTPRYLIKTRGQQVTLSCSPISGHRSVSWYQQTPGQGLQFLFEYFSETQRNKGNFPGRFSGRQFSNSRSEMNVSTLELGDSALYLCASSKGQPANTGELFFGEGSRLTVL.

The gene calls are TRBV6-5 and TRBJ2-3; D gene unclear. Germline V gene sequence: CDR1 MNHEY, CDR2 SVGAGI. Trimming shortened V by 6 bases and J by 2 bases, and 9 bases separated the two germline ends. This CDR3 is 13 amino acids long. The CDR3 sequence is CASSRSHTDTQYF. As DNA, the CDR3 is TGTGCCAGCAGCAGGAGTCACACAGATACGCAGTATTTT.

The chain uses TRBV5-1 and TRBJ1-1; 10 nucleotides align to TRBD1. With V trimmed by 4 bases and J by 1 base, 10 bases remained unmatched. Looked up from germline, CDR1 is SGHRS and CDR2 is YFSETQ. This CDR3 is 17 amino acids long. This CDR3 reads CASSVQPRDRGNTEAFF. The CDR3 region has the DNA TGCGCCAGCAGCGTACAACCCCGGGACAGGGGGAACACTGAAGCTTTCTTT.